This T cell receptor (beta chain) was captured by sequencing in a study of blood T cell repertoires in COVID-19. This CDR3 is 13 amino acids long. V shed 7 bases and J shed 8 bases, with 14 bases lying between them. Germline assignment: CDR1 LNHDA and CDR2 SQIVND (reference sequence). In the study's own analysis: The assay estimated nucleated cells by amplifying reference gene primers. Sequenced by immunoSEQ multiplex PCR; TCRdb stores in-frame clones only, minus some. The V and J calls and clone size were taken over from that table, and D and trimming were inferred from the DNA. The sample contains about 250,000 clones, 75% to 90% of which appear only once. In terms of age and location, participants ranged from roughly 18 to 100 years and lived in about 25 US areas. What the recovered Cohort 3 donors had was two negative PCRs, clearance, or symptom resolution.

Sequencing was done on a sample of PBMCs or T cells enriched from blood (not recorded which). The chain combines TRBV19 with TRBJ1-4, with a weak D call TRBD1 (5 bases). This TCR was sampled from a woman aged 25-40 years who had recovered from COVID-19. The CDR3 bases are TGTGCCAGTACCGGACATAGAGGAGAAAAACTGTTTTTT. Translation: CASTGHRGEKLFF. Supplemented by reference TRBV19 and TRBJ1-4, the full variable domain reads DGGITQSPKYLFRKEGQNVTLSCEQNLNHDAMYWYRQDPGQGLRLIYYSQIVNDFQKGDIAEGYSVSREKKESFPLTVTSAQKNPTAFYLCASTGHRGEKLFFGSGTQLSVL.